This entry lists 2 T cell receptor beta chains sequenced from one sample in a study of CD8 T cells in Susac syndrome. Random-hexamer reverse transcription was applied to roughly 0.5 to 1 ug RNA. TCRdb re-called the immunoSEQ multiplex PCR reads with MiXCR, one entry per CDR3 protein. The profile shows around 150,000 distinct CDR3 sequences, approximately 94% of them singletons. The sample consisted of CD4+ T cells from PBMCs. All receptors come from a human donor with Susac syndrome.

The chain is built from TRBV21-1 and TRBJ1-5; the table's D call TRBD1 went unverified against the DNA. TRBV21-1 is a known pseudogene. This CDR3 is built from 15 residues. This chain's CDR3 is CASSKAGGTHQPQHF. The CDR3 DNA reads TGTGCCAGCAGCAAAGCGGGCGGGACCCATCAGCCCCAGCATTTT.

The chain recombines TRBV29-1 with TRBJ2-3, with a weak D call TRBD1 (6 bases). Trimming shortened V by 8 bases and J by 1 base, and 10 bases separated the two germline ends. There are 12 residues in the CDR3. Looked up from germline, CDR1 is SQVTM and CDR2 is ANQGSEA. The CDR3 bases are TGCAGCCCCAGGACAGGCACAGATACGCAGTATTTT. This translates into CSPRTGTDTQYF.